This TCR beta chain was profiled in a study of T cell responses to AZD1222 COVID-19 vaccine (dated by TCRdb to 2020 to 2022). About the study as a whole: AZD1222 recipients given second doses at about 4 weeks or at about 12 weeks were pooled, since spike-specific TCR depth and breadth were not found to differ between the two schedules. TCR sequencing was performed for some 250 trial participants, of whom about 200 were given two doses of AZD1222 and 26 were given two doses of MenACWY control vaccine. Trial participants were enrolled by age into subgroups of 18-55, 56-69 and 70-plus years, and around 150, 29 and 61 TCR-sequenced participants, respectively, were included in these subgroups. Summary of the overall study and its limitations: The vaccine-associated CD4 TCRs covered the entire spike protein, and the dominant responses fell in regions 160-218 and 743-854. Epitopes outside the regions mutated in the B.1.351 and B.1.1.7 variants were reportedly recognized by nearly half of the unique spike-specific TCRs. The 56-69-year group was small, and its depth increase did not reach significance, likely because of low power. No day 14 peak-response samples were available, so repertoires were characterized only after the peak T cell response. Spike-specific TCR breadth and depth rose significantly after two AZD1222 doses compared with day 0 and with MenACWY recipients. Conclusions about previously exposed vaccinees are limited, since just a handful of AZD1222 recipients were seropositive for SARS-CoV-2 at baseline. Participants were mostly white British, with more females than males. The authors suggested clonal diversity may have been underestimated.

The CDR3 regions of human TCRbeta chains were analyzed by immunosequencing. Per the authors' processing: Repertoire TCRs were matched against a reference library of SARS-CoV-2-specific TCRs generated with the MIRA antigen-specificity platform. Breadth meant the fraction of unique TCRs that were SARS-CoV-2-associated, whereas depth meant the fraction of total T cells that were SARS-CoV-2-associated. Using the MIRA data, each spike-specific TCR was assigned both to the spike region to which the TCR was reactive and to a CD4 or CD8 class. Log10-transformed breadth and depth values were compared by one-way ANOVA with Sidak's multiple comparisons tests. TCRdb holds this immuneACCESS table with in-frame rearrangements only. Some clones are missing; in checked studies, unresolved V genes explain under half, and the rest has no known cause. V and J calls and clone size are given by that table; D and trimming were obtained from the DNA. The sample has under 130,000 clones on record, 91% of them singletons. Under 50% of the sample is in the top ten clones.

Per the publication, the time point label means: baseline before first vaccination. Vaccinee samples were obtained from the UK trials COV001 and COV002, which included a single-blind randomized controlled phase 2/3 trial of AZD1222 (ChAdOx1 nCoV-19) in healthy adults. Trial participant PBMC samples were collected at day 0 and day 28 after the second dose for TCRbeta chain sequencing. On this clone itself: Its antigen has not been determined. No quality values exist for individual bases; no much larger clone is one base distant.

At the junction V is shortened by 2 bases and J by 1 base, with 11 bases in between. The germline V gene gives CDR1 as KGHSH and CDR2 as LQKENI. Including the terminal cysteine and phenylalanine, the CDR3 comprises 15 residues. Only CDR3 DNA is held: 45 bases, read in frame from base 1. This clonotype was sampled from an adult in good health. The source material was peripheral blood, sampled on day 0 of AZD1222 vaccination. This chain joins TRBV18 to TRBJ1-2, with TRBD1 tentatively as D gene (5 bases match). The sequenced DNA: TGTGCCAGCTCACCAGGGCGAGGGGTTAACTATGGCTACACCTTC. The encoded protein is CASSPGRGVNYGYTF.